This T cell receptor beta chain was sequenced during a study of T cell repertoires in cytomegalovirus infection. Study-level background: Matching HLA type and CMV infection were both indicated by public TCR beta signatures.

This clonotype was detected many times. Its target is not known. TCRdb fed the reads into MiXCR, producing one record per CDR3 protein. The sample contains approximately 1,000,000 distinct CDR3 sequences, approximately 31% of which appear only once. General study results and limits: Carriers of CMV and the relevant HLA type were discriminated by public TCR beta frequency. The ex vivo response was dominated by HLA-C-restricted CMV-specific TCR beta clonotypes.

The material sequenced was cultured CD8+ T cells from PBMCs, taken from culture after CMV antigen stimulation. This receptor was obtained from a human donor in good health (CMV status not recorded). Some clones in this sample may be carry-over from other donors' samples.

The CDR3 nucleotides read TGTGCCAGCAGAGCTTTGCACAGGGCAGACGATACGCAGTATTTT. This encodes CASRALHRADDTQYF. The chain uses TRBV7-8 and TRBJ2-3; D possibly corresponds to TRBD1 (6 bases). CDR3 length: 15 residues. The V end was cut by 6 bases, the J end by 6 bases, with 19 bases between. Germline V lookup: CDR1 SGHVS, CDR2 FQNEAQ.